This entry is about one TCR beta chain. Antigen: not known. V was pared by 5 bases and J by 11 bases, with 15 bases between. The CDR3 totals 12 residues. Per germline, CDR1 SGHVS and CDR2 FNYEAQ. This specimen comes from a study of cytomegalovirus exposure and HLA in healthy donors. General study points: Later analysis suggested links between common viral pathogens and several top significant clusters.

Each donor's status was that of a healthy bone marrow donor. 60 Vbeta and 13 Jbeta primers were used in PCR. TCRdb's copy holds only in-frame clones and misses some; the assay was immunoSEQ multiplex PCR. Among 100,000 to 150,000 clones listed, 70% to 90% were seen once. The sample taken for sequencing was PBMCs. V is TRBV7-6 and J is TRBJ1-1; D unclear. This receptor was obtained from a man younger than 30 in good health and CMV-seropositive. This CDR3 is CASSPDSTRAFF. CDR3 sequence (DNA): TGTGCCAGCAGCCCCGACTCCACTAGGGCTTTCTTT.